This T cell receptor beta chain derives from a study of shared clonotypes between healthy human individuals. Using immunoSEQ multiplex PCR, the repertoire was profiled, and TCRdb retains in-frame clones only, with some absent. The sample has approximately 510,000 clones, 79% seen once. This clone has only a few counts. The sequence came from a middle-aged woman in good health. Some clones in this sample may be carry-over from other donors' samples. The sample taken for sequencing was PBMCs.

The CDR3 nucleotides read TGCGCCAGCAGTCCCGGGACAGGGGCTGGAAACACCATATATTTT. Translating gives CASSPGTGAGNTIYF. This chain links TRBV10-1 with TRBJ1-3; TRBD1 matches at 10 bases. V gave up 5 bases and J gave up 2 bases; unmatched junction bases: 3. There are 15 residues in the CDR3. Germline CDR1 reads WNHNN; CDR2 reads SYGVQD (reference sequence).